This TCR beta chain was sequenced during a study of control samples from healthy donors and cancer patients. Here immunoSEQ multiplex PCR was the method, and the copy in TCRdb shows in-frame clones only, minus some. The sample lists fewer than 30,000 clones, more than 75% occurring once. Trimming shortened V by 7 bases and J by 7 bases, and 14 bases separated the two germline ends. The length of the CDR3 is 13 residues. The sample comprised PBMCs. This receptor was obtained from a woman aged 40-49 years with lung cancer. This chain connects TRBV12-3 or TRBV12-4 to TRBJ1-5; D not resolved. CDR3 nucleotide sequence: TGTGCCAGCACCACCTCTGGGGTCCAGCCCCAGCATTTT. It encodes CASTTSGVQPQHF.